The clone carrying this T cell receptor (beta chain) was detected only a few times. Its antigen is as yet unknown. They isolated at least 7 million PBMCs from each sample. Together with a sample-barcoded 5' primer, a J-beta primer mix was included in a second PCR lasting about 7 to 11 cycles. TCRdb fed the 5' RACE reads into MiXCR, producing one record per CDR3 protein. The top ten clones hold more than 4% of a sample with about 1.5 million distinct CDR3 sequences, approximately 42% of them seen once. This entry belongs to a study of blood T cells in healthy people across ages. The CDR3 covers 13 residues. Per the germline V gene, CDR1 is SGHTA and CDR2 is FQGTGA. The germline V and J ends were trimmed by 5 bases and 5 bases, with 11 bases remaining between them. Study-wide points: One million T cells yielded diversity estimates that were considered underestimates. There were more naive CD4+ cells and higher diversity in long-lived donors than in aged donors. CMV status of donors was not determined, possibly confounding expanded clonotype changes.

The TCR comes from a woman between 18 and 30 years old in good health. Sequenced material: blood. The V call is TRBV7-3, the J call TRBJ2-3; the D gene is possibly TRBD2 (5 bases). CDR3: CASSLQRLDTQYF. CDR3 in DNA: TGTGCCAGCAGCCTCCAGCGGTTAGATACGCAGTATTTT.